The sequence of this T cell receptor beta chain was determined in a study of blood T cell repertoires in COVID-19. Sequenced by immunoSEQ multiplex PCR; TCRdb stores in-frame clones only, minus some. The sample shows more than 65,000 clones, approximately 83% of them seen only once. The J segment lost 4 bases and the V segment lost 8 bases, leaving 8 bases of the junction unmatched. This CDR3 comprises 15 residues. Germline V gene sequence: CDR1 SGHAT, CDR2 FQNNGV. The sample consisted of peripheral blood. The origin of this receptor is a young man with COVID-19, enrolled during active disease. This chain joins TRBV11-2 and TRBJ1-3; 10 positions agree with TRBD1. The CDR3 sequence: CASAKTGGAGNTIYF. CDR3 bases: TGTGCCAGCGCCAAGACAGGGGGCGCCGGAAACACCATATATTTT.